This T cell receptor (beta chain) comes out of a study of T-cell memory formation after mild COVID-19. The CDR3 is 16 residues long. V lost 0 bases to trimming and J lost 1 base, with 10 bases between them. Germline lookup yields CDR1 SGHTS and CDR2 YDEGEE. TCRdb passed the 5' RACE reads through MiXCR, listing each CDR3 protein once. This table holds approximately 340,000 distinct CDR3 sequences, approximately 13% found once. The V gene is TRBV5-8, the J gene TRBJ1-4, with no clear D. Sequencing was carried out using PBMCs or a T cell subset sorted from them (not recorded which). This clonotype was sampled from a man aged 18-30 years who had mild COVID-19 (a few samples of this study predate the infection). Cell type and time point are not known. DNA of the CDR3: TGTGCCAGCAGCTTGGGGTACTGGGGAACTAATGAAAAACTGTTTTTT. Translation gives CASSLGYWGTNEKLFF.